A single sample is the source of the 5 T cell receptor beta chains below, sequenced in a study of cytomegalovirus exposure and HLA in healthy donors. 60 Vbeta and 13 Jbeta primers were used in PCR. The method was immunoSEQ multiplex PCR; TCRdb's version includes in-frame clones alone and lacks a portion of them. The sample has over 95,000 clones; 76% are singletons. The sequenced sample consisted of PBMCs. Receptors originate from a woman in her forties in good health and CMV-seropositive.

The V gene is TRBV6-5, the J gene TRBJ1-3; D is unresolved. The V and J ends lost 0 bases and 2 bases respectively, with 11 bases between them. The CDR3 consists of 16 residues. Germline assignment: CDR1 MNHEY and CDR2 SVGAGI. As DNA, the CDR3 is TGTGCCAGCAGTTACTCATATGGAGGCGCTGGAAACACCATATATTTT. Residues: CASSYSYGGAGNTIYF.

Here the CDR3 reads CASSRGEAKRGYTF. In nucleotides, the CDR3 is TGTGCCAGCAGCCGGGGGGAGGCAAAACGTGGCTACACCTTC. The J gene is TRBJ1-2, the V gene TRBV7-9; D might be TRBD1 (5 bases). This CDR3 is built from 14 residues. V was clipped by 5 bases and J by 7 bases, with 17 bases between them. CDR1 SEHNR and CDR2 FQNEAQ come from the germline V gene (reference sequence).

The gene calls are TRBV2 and TRBJ1-2; TRBD1 is a possible D gene (5 bases). Germline-derived CDR1 and CDR2 are SNHLY and FYNNEI. V lost 3 bases and J 3 bases, leaving 8 bases between the germline ends. The CDR3 loop spans 13 amino acids. The CDR3 reads CASSDRGDYGYTF. CDR3 coding DNA: TGTGCCAGCAGTGATCGGGGGGACTATGGCTACACCTTC. The full variable domain, its missing parts supplied by reference TRBV2 and TRBJ1-2, is EPEVTQTPSHQVTQMGQEVILRCVPISNHLYFYWYRQILGQKVEFLVSFYNNEISEKSEIFDDQFSVERPDGSNFTLKIRSTKLEDSAMYFCASSDRGDYGYTFGSGTRLTVV.

V and J are TRBV10-3 and TRBJ1-6; D is unclear. This CDR3 has 13 residues. Germline CDR1 reads ENHRY; CDR2 reads SYGVKD. Trimming took 3 bases from V and 8 from J, leaving 8 bases between them. The DNA for the CDR3 is TGTGCCATCAGTGACAGGCGGGATTCACCCCTCCACTTT. Amino acid sequence: CAISDRRDSPLHF.

The rearrangement joins TRBV19 to TRBJ1-3; possibly TRBD1 for D (6 bases). Per the germline V gene, CDR1 is LNHDA and CDR2 is SQIVND (reference sequence). The CDR3 is made up of 15 amino acids. Trimming left V 2 bases short and J 2 bases short, with 10 bases between. In DNA form, the CDR3 reads TGTGCCAGTAGTATACAGGGGTCTGCTGGAAACACCATATATTTT. Translated: CASSIQGSAGNTIYF.